This T cell receptor (beta chain) is from a study of OX40 agonist ivuxolimab in advanced cancers. The CDR3 covers 15 residues. The germline V gene has CDR1 KGHSH and CDR2 LQKENI. V shed 3 bases, J shed 4 bases, and the junction held 6 bases outside the gene matches. This table comes from immunoSEQ multiplex PCR, and its TCRdb copy is limited to in-frame clones, with some not included. Among under 95,000 clones listed, roughly 89% were seen once. Study-wide results and limits: Compared with others, partial responders at 0.1-3.0 mg/kg displayed clonal expansion among the lowest. It was not determined which antigens were specifically recognized by the peripheral T cells that had undergone clonal expansion.

Worth noting for this clone: The target antigen is unknown.

The J gene is TRBJ2-7, the V gene TRBV18, with 10 nucleotides matching TRBD1. The sequences come from CD4+ or CD8+ T cells sorted from blood, collected in a trial of the OX40 agonist ivuxolimab. This sequence was found in an adult with an advanced solid tumor such as melanoma, head and neck, liver or kidney cancer. The CDR3 bases are TGTGCCAGCTCACCGGGACAGGGGAGTGAGTACGAGCAGTACTTC. It encodes CASSPGQGSEYEQYF.